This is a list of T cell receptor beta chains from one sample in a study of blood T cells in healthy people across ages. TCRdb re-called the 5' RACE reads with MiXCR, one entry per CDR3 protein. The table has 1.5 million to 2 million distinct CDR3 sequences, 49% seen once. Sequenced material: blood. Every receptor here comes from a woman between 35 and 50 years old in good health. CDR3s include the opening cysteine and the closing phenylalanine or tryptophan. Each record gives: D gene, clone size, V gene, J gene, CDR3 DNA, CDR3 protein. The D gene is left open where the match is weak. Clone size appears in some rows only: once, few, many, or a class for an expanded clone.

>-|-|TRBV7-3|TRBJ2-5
TGTGCCAGCAGCTCCCCAGGGGGGTTGGGGGAGACCCAGTACTTC
CASSSPGGLGETQYF
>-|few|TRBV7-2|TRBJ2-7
TGTGCCAGCAGCTACGACAGGACGCCCTACGAGCAGTACTTC
CASSYDRTPYEQYF
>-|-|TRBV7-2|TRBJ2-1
TGTGCCAGCAAATTAGTCGGGAGTGTGAGGGAGGACAATGAGCAGTTCTTC
CASKLVGSVREDNEQFF
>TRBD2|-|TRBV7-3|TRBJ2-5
TGTGCCAGCAGCCTCGGCCTTCTAGCGGACAAAGAGACCCAGTACTTC
CASSLGLLADKETQYF
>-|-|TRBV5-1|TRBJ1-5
TGCGTCAGCAGCCGGTGCCGGATTTATAGCAATCAGCCCCAGCATTTT
CVSSRCRIYSNQPQHF
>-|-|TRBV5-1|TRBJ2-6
TGCGCCAGCAGCTTGGCCGAGGGCCCTGGGGCCAACGTCCCGACTTTC
CASSLAEGPGANVPTF
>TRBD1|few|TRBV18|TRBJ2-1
TGTGCCAGCTCACCGGGGACAGCTGAGCAGTTCTTC
CASSPGTAEQFF
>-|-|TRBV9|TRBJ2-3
TGTGCCAGCAGCGTACCCCCCGAGGGCACAGATACGCAGTATTTT
CASSVPPEGTDTQYF
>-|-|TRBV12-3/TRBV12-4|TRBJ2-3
TGTGCCAGCAGTTTAGCTGGGAAGCAGTATTTT
CASSLAGKQYF
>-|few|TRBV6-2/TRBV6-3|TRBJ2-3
TGTGCCAGCAGTTCGCATTCGCCAGATACGCAGTATTTT
CASSSHSPDTQYF
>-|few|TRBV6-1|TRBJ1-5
TGTGCCAGCAGTGATTCCCCTCGGACCCAGCCCCAGCATTTT
CASSDSPRTQPQHF
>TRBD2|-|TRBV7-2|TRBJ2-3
TGTGCCAGCAGCCCCCGGACTAGGTTGACAGATACGCAGTATTTT
CASSPRTRLTDTQYF
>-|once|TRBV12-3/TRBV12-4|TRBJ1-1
TGTGCCAGCAGTTTTGGGGGCGGCAGCATGAACACTGAAGCTTTCTTT
CASSFGGGSMNTEAFF
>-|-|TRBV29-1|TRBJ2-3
TGCAGCGTTTCGACACGCCACACAGATACGCAGTATTTT
CSVSTRHTDTQYF
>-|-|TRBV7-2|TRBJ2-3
TGTGCCAGCAGCTTAACTCCGTCAACGGGGCTTACAGATACGCAGTATTTT
CASSLTPSTGLTDTQYF
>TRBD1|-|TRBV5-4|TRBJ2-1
TGTGCCAGCAGCCCGCGGACAGGTTGGGTTCGGAATGAGCAGTTCTTC
CASSPRTGWVRNEQFF
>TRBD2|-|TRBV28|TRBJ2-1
TGTGCCAGCAGTCCGACCGGAGCGGGGGGTATGTCCCTCTACTACAATGAGCAGTTCTTC
CASSPTGAGGMSLYYNEQFF
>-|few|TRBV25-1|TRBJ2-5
TGTGCCAGCAGTGAACACGGGACCCAAGAGACCCAGTACTTC
CASSEHGTQETQYF
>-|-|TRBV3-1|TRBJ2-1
TGTGCCAGCAGCCAAGAAGGATACTACGGCATCTACAATGAGCAGTTCTTC
CASSQEGYYGIYNEQFF
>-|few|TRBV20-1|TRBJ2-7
TGCAGTGCCGGTCGGGACTCCTACGAGCAGTACTTC
CSAGRDSYEQYF
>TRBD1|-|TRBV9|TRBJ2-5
TGTGCCAGCAGCGCTCGGACAGGGAAGGAGACCCAGTACTTC
CASSARTGKETQYF
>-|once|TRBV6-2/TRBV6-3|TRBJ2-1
TGTGCCAGCAGTTACTCCGCTCAGAGCTCCTACAATGAGCAGTTCTTC
CASSYSAQSSYNEQFF